Sequencing of this T cell receptor (beta chain) was carried out in a study of monozygotic twins with inflammatory bowel disease. Germline lookup yields CDR1 SGHVS and CDR2 FQNEAQ. This CDR3 is built from 17 residues. Study-wide findings and caveats: Immunosuppressive treatment differences may have increased patient repertoire variability.

As to this clonotype: As yet, its antigen is unknown.

UMIs containing a 6-nucleotide sample barcode were added via template switching. With the 5' RACE reads reprocessed, TCRdb shows one record per CDR3 protein and no DNA. The table for this sample gives approximately 400,000 distinct CDR3 sequences. The specimen sequenced was blood. The V call is TRBV7-8, the J call TRBJ1-1. The TCR sequence derives from a human donor with ulcerative colitis or Crohn's disease, or a healthy co-twin of an affected twin (not recorded which). The CDR3 region is CASSLSGTGYVNTEAFF.